A single sample is the source of the 29 T cell receptor beta chains below, sequenced in a study of blood T cell repertoires in COVID-19 (TCRdb year 2020). Libraries were made using the immunoSEQ multiplex PCR assay. As stored in TCRdb, this immuneACCESS dataset retains in-frame rearrangements with V and J assigned. A fraction of the clones does not appear; measured against another copy, unresolved V genes explain less than half of the discrepancy, and the remainder lacks a known reason. This sample is represented by 350,000 or so clones; about 90% of them were singletons. The ten largest clones capture just over 1% of the sample. Sequences were obtained from PBMCs or T cells enriched from blood (not recorded which). The receptors were sampled from a woman aged 30 to 39 who had been exposed to COVID-19.

This clone has just a few counts. The chain is built from TRBV18 and TRBJ1-6, with TRBD1 identical over 7 bases. The CDR3 totals 16 residues. Trimming cost V 4 bases and J 9 bases; bases outside gene matches: 12. Germline lookup yields CDR1 KGHSH and CDR2 LQKENI. The CDR3 nucleotides are TGTGCCAGCTCACGGAGTCTAGGGGACAGCGGTTCACCCCTCCACTTT. Translating gives CASSRSLGDSGSPLHF.

This rearrangement joins TRBV28 to TRBJ1-2; no clear D gene. CDR3 length: 13 residues. V dropped 7 bases and J dropped 4 bases, with 13 bases sitting between them. CDR1 MDHEN and CDR2 SYDVKM come from the germline V gene. The CDR3: CASTSRQSYGYTF. The CDR3 DNA reads as TGTGCCAGCACCTCGAGGCAGTCCTATGGCTACACCTTC.

The chain couples TRBV28 to TRBJ1-5, with D perhaps matching TRBD1 (5 bases). The CDR3 runs 15 residues. Trimming pared 7 bases from V and 0 bases from J, leaving 13 bases between. Germline assignment: CDR1 MDHEN and CDR2 SYDVKM. For the CDR3, the DNA is TGTGCCAGCATCCCTTGGGGGGGTAGCAATCAGCCCCAGCATTTT. Its translation is CASIPWGGSNQPQHF.

The chain uses TRBV30 and TRBJ1-5, with D perhaps TRBD1 (5 bases). The V gene lost 0 bases and the J gene lost 8 bases, with 11 bases spanning the gap. CDR1 and CDR2 from the germline V gene are GTSNPN and SVGIG (reference sequence). The CDR3 sequence is 13 residues long. The CDR3: CAWSVSRREPQHF. CDR3 coding DNA: TGTGCCTGGAGTGTATCCCGCAGGGAGCCCCAGCATTTT.

This chain connects TRBV18 to TRBJ1-2; unclear D gene. CDR1 and CDR2 (germline): KGHSH, LQKENI. This CDR3 is 14 amino acids long. V dropped 4 bases and J dropped 2 bases, with 11 bases sitting between them. The CDR3 region is CASSRNGENYGYTF. The CDR3 DNA sequence: TGTGCCAGCTCACGAAATGGGGAGAACTATGGCTACACCTTC.

DNA of the CDR3: TGTGCCAGCAGCCCCCCCGGGACTTTGAACACTGAAGCTTTCTTT. It translates to CASSPPGTLNTEAFF. The genes are TRBV5-6 and TRBJ1-1; D might be TRBD1 (5 bases). This CDR3 comprises 15 residues. Germline loops: CDR1 SGHDT, CDR2 YYEEEE. V was cut by 4 bases and J by 0 bases, with 13 bases left in between.

The V call is TRBV18, the J call TRBJ1-6; 8 nucleotides match TRBD1. The germline V gene encodes CDR1 KGHSH and CDR2 LQKENI. The CDR3 covers 14 residues. Losses at the gene ends were 6 bases for V and 7 bases for J; bases not matched to a gene: 5. Here the CDR3 reads CASSLGQENSPLHF. The CDR3 DNA sequence: TGTGCCAGCTCGCTGGGACAGGAAAATTCACCCCTCCACTTT.

The chain is built from TRBV14 and TRBJ1-4; 10 nucleotides agree with TRBD1. This CDR3 contains 14 residues. Looked up from germline, CDR1 is SGHDN and CDR2 is FVKESK. V shed 4 bases and J 8 bases; nucleotides not matched to a gene: 4. Written as DNA, the CDR3 is TGTGCCAGCAGCCGGACAGGGGGAAGGGAAAAACTGTTTTTT. The encoded protein is CASSRTGGREKLFF.

This clone was counted once. CDR3 bases: TGTGCCAGCAGCTTAGCGCTAACCCCCCGGGGCGAGCAGTACTTC. Its protein is CASSLALTPRGEQYF. The chain recombines TRBV7-9 with TRBJ2-7; maybe TRBD2 (5 bases). V was shortened by 0 bases and J by 6 bases, with 15 bases between the two germline ends. The germline CDR1 and CDR2 sequences are SEHNR and FQNEAQ (reference sequence). The CDR3 contains 15 residues.

This clone was observed a single time. The chain carries TRBV13 and TRBJ1-6; a possible D gene is TRBD1 (6 bases). Germline CDR1 PRHDT, CDR2 FYEKMQ (reference sequence). Deletions cut 3 bases from V and 9 bases from J, with 12 bases between. The CDR3 is 14 residues long. CDR3 nucleotides: TGTGCCAGCAGCTTCCAGGGGAGGGGTTCACCCCTCCACTTT. It encodes CASSFQGRGSPLHF.

The J gene is TRBJ2-2, the V gene TRBV11-1; D not certain. Looked up from germline, CDR1 is SGHAT and CDR2 is FQDESV (reference sequence). The ends were cut back, 6 bases at V and 7 bases at J, with 15 bases in the middle. The CDR3 spans 14 residues. CDR3 protein: CASSWALHFGELFF. DNA for the CDR3: TGTGCCAGCAGTTGGGCCCTACACTTCGGGGAGCTGTTTTTT.

J is TRBJ2-1 and V is TRBV5-1, with 10 bases that match TRBD2. This CDR3 comprises 15 residues. Germline-derived CDR1 and CDR2 are SGHRS and YFSETQ. Unmatched junction bases numbered 7, after V lost 7 bases and J lost 3 bases. CDR3 bases: TGCGCCAGCCAGGGACTAGCGAAAAACTACAATGAGCAGTTCTTC. Amino acid sequence: CASQGLAKNYNEQFF. Full variable domain (rest looked up from reference TRBV5-1 and TRBJ2-1): KAGVTQTPRYLIKTRGQQVTLSCSPISGHRSVSWYQQTPGQGLQFLFEYFSETQRNKGNFPGRFSGRQFSNSRSEMNVSTLELGDSALYLCASQGLAKNYNEQFFGPGTRLTVL.

V gene TRBV6-5 combines with J gene TRBJ2-7, with TRBD1 matching over 7 bases. Germline V gene data show CDR1 as MNHEY and CDR2 as SVGAGI. This CDR3 is 14 amino acids long. After removal of 0 bases from V and 1 base from J, the junction contained 0 bases not matched to a gene. The DNA for the CDR3 is TGTGCCAGCAGTTACTCACAGGGGTCCTACGAGCAGTACTTC. Translating it yields CASSYSQGSYEQYF.

V is TRBV5-6 and J is TRBJ2-1, with 7 nucleotides matching TRBD1. In germline, CDR1 is SGHDT, CDR2 YYEEEE. This CDR3 region has 13 residues. The V and J ends lost 7 bases and 6 bases, in that order; junction bases with no gene match: 7. For the CDR3, the DNA is TGTGCCAGCCTCAGACAGGGTCGCAATGAGCAGTTCTTC. Its protein is CASLRQGRNEQFF. The complete variable domain, with remaining parts taken from reference TRBV5-6 and TRBJ2-1, reads DAGVTQSPTHLIKTRGQQVTLRCSPKSGHDTVSWYQQALGQGPQFIFQYYEEEERQRGNFPDRFSGHQFPNYSSELNVNALLLGDSALYLCASLRQGRNEQFFGPGTRLTVL.

The chain links TRBV7-9 to TRBJ2-1; D gene uncertain. Germline V gene sequence: CDR1 SEHNR, CDR2 FQNEAQ (reference sequence). Trimming took 7 bases from V and 7 from J, leaving 17 bases between them. There are 14 residues in the CDR3. The CDR3 sequence is CASTLGNPGNEQFF. Written as DNA, the CDR3 is TGTGCCAGCACCTTGGGGAACCCCGGGAATGAGCAGTTCTTC.

The chain is built from TRBV6-5 and TRBJ1-2, with a tentative D call TRBD1 (6 bases). The CDR3 is made up of 13 amino acids. V gave up 6 bases and J gave up 8 bases, with 16 bases separating them. The germline gives CDR1 MNHEY, CDR2 SVGAGI. CDR3 DNA: TGTGCCAGCAGCAACCGGGACATAGGGGGCTACACCTTC. It translates to CASSNRDIGGYTF.

Only a few counts were recorded for this clone. J is TRBJ1-2 and V is TRBV19; 9 nucleotides line up with TRBD1. Germline values: CDR1 LNHDA, CDR2 SQIVND (reference sequence). The CDR3 extends over 13 amino acids. Trimming at V came to 7 bases and at J to 10 bases, leaving 10 bases not matched to a gene. In DNA form, the CDR3 reads TGTGCCAGTATGGAGGGGGACAGGGCGGCCTACACCTTC. As protein: CASMEGDRAAYTF.

This chain joins TRBV18 and TRBJ1-1; 7 bases match TRBD1. CDR3 length: 16 amino acids. CDR1 and CDR2 from the germline V gene are KGHSH and LQKENI. Trimming removed 3 bases from V and 1 base from J; junction bases left unmatched: 8. The CDR3 loop is CASSPRSGGSNTEAFF. CDR3 bases: TGTGCCAGCTCACCCAGGTCAGGGGGTTCGAACACTGAAGCTTTCTTT.

This clone was picked up a small number of times. The rearrangement links TRBV7-6 to TRBJ2-2, with 9 positions matching TRBD1. With 2 bases clipped from V and 2 bases from J, the junction kept 6 bases outside the gene matches. This CDR3 region has 17 residues. CDR1 and CDR2 (germline): SGHVS, FNYEAQ. CDR3: CASSLPSGQGNTGELFF. The DNA of the CDR3 is TGTGCCAGCAGCTTACCCTCGGGACAGGGAAACACCGGGGAGCTGTTTTTT. Filled out from reference TRBV7-6 and TRBJ2-2, the complete variable domain reads GAGVSQSPRYKVTKRGQDVALRCDPISGHVSLYWYRQALGQGPEFLTYFNYEAQQDKSGLPNDRFSAERPEGSISTLTIQRTEQRDSAMYRCASSLPSGQGNTGELFFGEGSRLTVL.

The chain couples TRBV27 to TRBJ1-5; D gene uncertain. V lost 5 bases to trimming and J lost 3 bases, with 14 bases between them. Germline V CDR1 and CDR2: MNHEY, SMNVEV (reference sequence). The length of the CDR3 is 15 residues. The CDR3 region is CASSVRAEFNQPQHF. The CDR3 DNA reads TGTGCCAGCAGTGTGAGGGCAGAATTCAATCAGCCCCAGCATTTT.

This chain joins TRBV6-5 and TRBJ2-3, with a tentative D call TRBD1 (7 bases). The CDR3 runs 15 residues. Germline V gene data show CDR1 as MNHEY and CDR2 as SVGAGI. V was cut by 7 bases and J by 2 bases, with 16 bases left in between. This chain's CDR3 is CASMLAGGITDTQYF. The CDR3 bases are TGTGCCAGCATGTTGGCAGGGGGGATCACAGATACGCAGTATTTT.

This rearrangement joins TRBV7-3 to TRBJ1-2; tentative D call: TRBD1 (6 bases). The CDR3 covers 13 residues. V was shortened by 5 bases and J by 8 bases, with 15 bases between the two germline ends. Germline lookup yields CDR1 SGHTA and CDR2 FQGTGA. The CDR3 loop is CASSPGALEGYTF. The CDR3 coding sequence is TGTGCCAGCAGCCCAGGGGCCCTAGAGGGCTACACCTTC.

This sequence joins TRBV7-9 and TRBJ2-7; 7 positions match TRBD1. Per the germline V gene, CDR1 is SEHNR and CDR2 is FQNEAQ (reference sequence). This CDR3 has 14 amino acids. V was clipped by 5 bases and J by 2 bases; unmatched bases: 6. In DNA form, the CDR3 reads TGTGCCAGCAGCAACGCCGGGACAGCCTACGAGCAGTACTTC. It codes for CASSNAGTAYEQYF.

The count of this clone is one. V is TRBV12-3 or TRBV12-4 and J is TRBJ2-7; possibly TRBD1 for D (6 bases). V gave up 5 bases and J gave up 4 bases, with 9 bases separating them. This CDR3 comprises 12 residues. CDR3 DNA: TGTGCCAGCAGTCAACAGGGATACGAGCAGTACTTC. Protein: CASSQQGYEQYF.

This chain connects TRBV7-9 to TRBJ2-3; 16 bases are shared with TRBD2. CDR1 and CDR2 (germline): SEHNR, FQNEAQ (reference sequence). CDR3 length: 18 amino acids. J gave up 8 bases and V 5 bases, and 13 bases lay outside the gene matches. The CDR3 region is CASSPGLAGGEDWGTQYF. DNA of the CDR3: TGTGCCAGCAGCCCGGGACTAGCGGGAGGGGAGGACTGGGGTACGCAGTATTTT.

On this clone itself: At the DNA level, this CDR3 is encoded by other sequences in the same sample as well. V and J are TRBV6-5 and TRBJ2-7; 10 bases agree with TRBD1. From germline, CDR1 is MNHEY and CDR2 SVGAGI. V was pared by 6 bases and J by 2 bases, with 4 bases of the junction left unmatched. There are 14 residues in the CDR3. The CDR3 DNA is TGTGCCAGCAGCCGTGGACAGGGGGCCTACGAGCAGTACTTC. This encodes CASSRGQGAYEQYF.

This chain connects TRBV7-6 to TRBJ2-3, with D possibly TRBD1 on 7 matching bases. The CDR3 covers 15 residues. The V and J ends lost 3 bases and 2 bases respectively, with 12 bases between them. From germline, CDR1 is SGHVS and CDR2 FNYEAQ. The CDR3 DNA follows: TGTGCCAGCAGCTTGACAGGGAGGTCCACAGATACGCAGTATTTT. This codes for CASSLTGRSTDTQYF.

This sequence joins TRBV18 and TRBJ1-1, with D perhaps TRBD1 (5 bases). Germline V lookup: CDR1 KGHSH, CDR2 LQKENI. There are 15 residues in the CDR3. The germline V and J ends were trimmed by 3 bases and 1 base, with 12 bases remaining between them. The DNA for the CDR3 is TGTGCCAGCTCACCCAGTTCAGGGTGGAACACTGAAGCTTTCTTT. Translation gives CASSPSSGWNTEAFF.

The rearrangement uses TRBV6-5 and TRBJ2-2, with 13 bases identical to TRBD2. Germline CDR1 MNHEY, CDR2 SVGAGI. CDR3 length: 16 residues. Trimming took 4 bases from V and 6 from J; bases not matched to a gene: 5. The CDR3 region is CASSFRTSGRPGELFF. The CDR3 bases are TGTGCCAGCAGTTTCAGGACTAGCGGGAGACCCGGGGAGCTGTTTTTT.